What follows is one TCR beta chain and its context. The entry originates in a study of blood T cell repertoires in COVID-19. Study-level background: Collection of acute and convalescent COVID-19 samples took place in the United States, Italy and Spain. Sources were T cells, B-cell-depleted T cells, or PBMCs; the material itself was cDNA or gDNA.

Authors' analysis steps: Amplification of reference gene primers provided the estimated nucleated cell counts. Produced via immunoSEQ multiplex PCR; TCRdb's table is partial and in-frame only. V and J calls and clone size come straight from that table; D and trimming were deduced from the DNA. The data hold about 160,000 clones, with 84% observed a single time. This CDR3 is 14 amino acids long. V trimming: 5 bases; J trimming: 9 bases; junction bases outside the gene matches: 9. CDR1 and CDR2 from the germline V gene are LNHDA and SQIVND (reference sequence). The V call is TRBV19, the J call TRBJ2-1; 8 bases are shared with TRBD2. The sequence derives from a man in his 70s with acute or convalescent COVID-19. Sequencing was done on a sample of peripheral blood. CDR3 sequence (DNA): TGTGCCAGTAGTGATAGCGGGGACGGCAGTGAGCAGTTCTTC. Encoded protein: CASSDSGDGSEQFF.